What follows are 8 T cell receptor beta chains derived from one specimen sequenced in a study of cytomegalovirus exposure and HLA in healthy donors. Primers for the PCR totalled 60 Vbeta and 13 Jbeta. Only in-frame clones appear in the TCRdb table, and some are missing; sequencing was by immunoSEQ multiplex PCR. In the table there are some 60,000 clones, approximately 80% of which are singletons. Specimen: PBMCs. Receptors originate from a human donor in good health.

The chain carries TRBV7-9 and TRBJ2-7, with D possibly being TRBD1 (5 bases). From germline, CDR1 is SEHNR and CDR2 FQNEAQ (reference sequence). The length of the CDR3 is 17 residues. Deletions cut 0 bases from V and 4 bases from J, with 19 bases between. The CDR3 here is CASSLALWGQVRYEQYF. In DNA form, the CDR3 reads TGTGCCAGCAGCTTAGCTTTGTGGGGCCAAGTTCGGTACGAGCAGTACTTC.

The CDR3 coding sequence is TGTGCCAGCTCACCACCGGTCGGGACAGGTATCACTGAAGCTTTCTTT. This codes for CASSPPVGTGITEAFF. The chain has TRBV18 and TRBJ1-1; 8 bases map to TRBD1. V lost 0 bases, J lost 4 bases, and 7 bases stayed unmatched. CDR3 length: 16 residues. From germline, CDR1 is KGHSH and CDR2 LQKENI.

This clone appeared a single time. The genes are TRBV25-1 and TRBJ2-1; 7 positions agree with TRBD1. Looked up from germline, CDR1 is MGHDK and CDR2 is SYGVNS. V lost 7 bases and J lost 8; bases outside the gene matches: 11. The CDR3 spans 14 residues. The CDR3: CASNEGGSLHEQFF. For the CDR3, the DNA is TGTGCCAGCAACGAAGGGGGCAGCTTGCATGAGCAGTTCTTC.

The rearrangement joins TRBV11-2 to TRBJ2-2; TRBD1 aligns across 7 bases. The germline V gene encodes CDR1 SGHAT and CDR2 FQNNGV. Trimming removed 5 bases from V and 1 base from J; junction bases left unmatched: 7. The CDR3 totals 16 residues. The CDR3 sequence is CASSPGTALNTGELFF. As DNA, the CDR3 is TGTGCCAGCAGCCCAGGGACAGCCCTGAACACCGGGGAGCTGTTTTTT.

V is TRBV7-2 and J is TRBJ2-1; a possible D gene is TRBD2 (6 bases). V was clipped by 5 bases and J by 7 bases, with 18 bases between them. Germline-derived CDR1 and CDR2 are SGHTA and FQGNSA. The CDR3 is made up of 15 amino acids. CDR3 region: CASSPLASLRNEQFF. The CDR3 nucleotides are TGTGCCAGCAGCCCCCTAGCGTCCCTCCGGAATGAGCAGTTCTTC.

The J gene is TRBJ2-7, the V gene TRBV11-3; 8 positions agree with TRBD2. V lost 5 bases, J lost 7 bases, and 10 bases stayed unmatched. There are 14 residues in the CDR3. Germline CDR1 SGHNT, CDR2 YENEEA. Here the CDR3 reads CASSRGNREGEQYF. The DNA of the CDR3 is TGTGCCAGCAGCAGAGGTAACCGGGAGGGTGAGCAGTACTTC. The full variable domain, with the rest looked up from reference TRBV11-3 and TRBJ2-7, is EAGVVQSPRYKIIEKKQPVAFWCNPISGHNTLYWYLQNLGQGPELLIRYENEEAVDDSQLPKDRFSAERLKGVDSTLKIQPAELGDSAVYLCASSRGNREGEQYFGPGTRLTVT.

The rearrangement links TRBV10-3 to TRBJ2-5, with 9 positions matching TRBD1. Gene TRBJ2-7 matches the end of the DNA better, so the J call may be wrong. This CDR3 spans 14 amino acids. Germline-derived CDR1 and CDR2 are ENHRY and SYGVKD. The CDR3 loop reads CAIWDRDRSYEQYF. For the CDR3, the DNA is TGTGCCATCTGGGACAGGGACCGCTCCTACGAGCAGTACTTC.

CDR3 amino acids: CASSFSLYTDTQYF. DNA for the CDR3: TGTGCCAGCAGCTTTTCTTTATACACAGATACGCAGTATTTT. The gene calls are TRBV13 and TRBJ2-3, with unresolved D. CDR3 size: 14 residues. Germline V gene data show CDR1 as PRHDT and CDR2 as FYEKMQ (reference sequence). V was trimmed by 3 bases and J by 2 bases, leaving 9 bases between them.